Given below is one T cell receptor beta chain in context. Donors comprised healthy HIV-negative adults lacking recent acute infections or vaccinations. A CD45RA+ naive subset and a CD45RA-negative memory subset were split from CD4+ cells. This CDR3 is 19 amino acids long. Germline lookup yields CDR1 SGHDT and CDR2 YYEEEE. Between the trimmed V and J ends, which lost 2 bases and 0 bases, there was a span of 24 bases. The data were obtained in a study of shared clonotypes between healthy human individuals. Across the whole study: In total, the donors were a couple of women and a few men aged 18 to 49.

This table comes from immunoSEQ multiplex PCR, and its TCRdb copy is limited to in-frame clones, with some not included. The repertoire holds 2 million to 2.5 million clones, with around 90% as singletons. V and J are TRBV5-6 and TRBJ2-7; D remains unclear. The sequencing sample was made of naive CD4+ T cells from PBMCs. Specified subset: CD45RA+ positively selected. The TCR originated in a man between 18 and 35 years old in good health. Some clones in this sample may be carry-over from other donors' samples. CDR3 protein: CASSFSPGQRAISSYEQYF. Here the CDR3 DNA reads TGTGCCAGCAGCTTTTCCCCCGGCCAGAGAGCTATAAGCTCCTACGAGCAGTACTTC.